Here is one TCR beta chain with its context. Enrolled during active infection, Seattle patients were then followed longitudinally. This specimen comes from a study of blood T cell repertoires in COVID-19. Study context: From T cells, B-cell-depleted T cells, or PBMCs came the material, which was cDNA or gDNA.

Original analysis: Counts of nucleated cells, estimated from reference gene primer amplification, were obtained. Here immunoSEQ multiplex PCR was the method, and the copy in TCRdb shows in-frame clones only, minus some. D and trimming come from the DNA, and the V and J calls and clone size come from that table. The sample yields fewer than 200,000 clones, around nine tenths seen once. Germline V gene lookup returns CDR1 MGHRA and CDR2 YSYEKL. There are 20 residues in the CDR3. V lost 3 bases to trimming and J lost 2 bases; unmatched junction nucleotides: 14. Input material: peripheral blood. This clonotype originated in a woman in her 70s with COVID-19, enrolled during active disease. V usage is TRBV4-1 and J usage is TRBJ2-2; 11 bases match TRBD2. The CDR3 coding sequence is TGCGCCAGCAGCCAGTTTCGTACGACTAGCGGGACCCAAAACACCGGGGAGCTGTTTTTT. Its protein product is CASSQFRTTSGTQNTGELFF.